A selection of T cell receptor beta chains follows, all from one sample in a study of blood T cell repertoires in COVID-19. Sequenced by immunoSEQ multiplex PCR; TCRdb stores in-frame clones only, minus some. The top ten clones hold around 8.9% of a sample with 300,000 to 400,000 clones, approximately 88% of them seen once. The sample taken for sequencing was peripheral blood. All receptors come from a young man with COVID-19, enrolled during active disease. CDR3s include the opening cysteine and the closing phenylalanine or tryptophan. The D gene is left open where the match is weak. Size is stated for part of the rows, as once, few or many counts, or as a class when the clone is expanded.

cdr3_nt: TGTGCCACCAGTGCCGGGGGGCAGAACTATGGCTACACCTTC
cdr3_aa: CATSAGGQNYGYTF
j_call: TRBJ1-2
cdr3_length: 14
clone_size: -
d_call: -
v_call: TRBV24-1

cdr3_nt: TGTGCCAGCAGTGGACAGGCCTCCCCATACGAGCAGTACTTC
cdr3_aa: CASSGQASPYEQYF
j_call: TRBJ2-7
cdr3_length: 14
clone_size: -
d_call: TRBD1
v_call: TRBV27

cdr3_nt: TGTGCCAGCAGCCCGGGACAGGGGGAGGACACCGGGGAGCTGTTTTTT
cdr3_aa: CASSPGQGEDTGELFF
j_call: TRBJ2-2
cdr3_length: 16
clone_size: -
d_call: TRBD1
v_call: TRBV5-8

cdr3_nt: TGTGCCAGCAGCCGTACAGGGGTTGGGCAGGGCGAGCAGTACTTC
cdr3_aa: CASSRTGVGQGEQYF
j_call: TRBJ2-7
cdr3_length: 15
clone_size: -
d_call: TRBD1
v_call: TRBV7-7

cdr3_nt: TGTGCCGGAACAACAGGGACGGCCCAGTACTTC
cdr3_aa: CAGTTGTAQYF
j_call: TRBJ2-5
cdr3_length: 11
clone_size: -
d_call: -
v_call: TRBV2

cdr3_nt: TGTGCCAGCAACCTTCTCGTCTTAGCGCAGGGCACAGATACGCAGTATTTT
cdr3_aa: CASNLLVLAQGTDTQYF
j_call: TRBJ2-3
cdr3_length: 17
clone_size: -
d_call: -
v_call: TRBV5-5

cdr3_nt: TGTGCTAGTGGTAACAGGGAGACCCAGTACTTC
cdr3_aa: CASGNRETQYF
j_call: TRBJ2-5
cdr3_length: 11
clone_size: -
d_call: -
v_call: TRBV12-5

cdr3_nt: TGCAGCGCTGGGGAGGGGCTCTACGAGCAGTACTTC
cdr3_aa: CSAGEGLYEQYF
j_call: TRBJ2-7
cdr3_length: 12
clone_size: -
d_call: TRBD2
v_call: TRBV29-1

cdr3_nt: TGTGCCAGCAGTGAGGGGGACATCAATCAGCCCCAGCATTTT
cdr3_aa: CASSEGDINQPQHF
j_call: TRBJ1-5
cdr3_length: 14
clone_size: -
d_call: -
v_call: TRBV2

cdr3_nt: TGCGCCAGCAGCTTTCGACTAGCGGGGGGCCAAGAGACCCAGTACTTC
cdr3_aa: CASSFRLAGGQETQYF
j_call: TRBJ2-5
cdr3_length: 16
clone_size: -
d_call: TRBD2
v_call: TRBV5-1

cdr3_nt: TGTGCCAGTAGTCCGTGGACAGGGTCCTTTACCGGGGAGCTGTTTTTT
cdr3_aa: CASSPWTGSFTGELFF
j_call: TRBJ2-2
cdr3_length: 16
clone_size: -
d_call: TRBD1
v_call: TRBV19

cdr3_nt: TGTGCCAGCAGTGGGACAGGGCTGAATAATTCACCCCTCCACTTT
cdr3_aa: CASSGTGLNNSPLHF
j_call: TRBJ1-6
cdr3_length: 15
clone_size: once
d_call: TRBD1
v_call: TRBV2

cdr3_nt: TGTGCCAGCAGTTTCTCGACTAGCGGGATCACCGGGGAGCTGTTTTTT
cdr3_aa: CASSFSTSGITGELFF
j_call: TRBJ2-2
cdr3_length: 16
clone_size: -
d_call: TRBD2
v_call: TRBV27

cdr3_nt: TGTGCCAGCAGGCCTCAGGGTAATGGCTACACCTTC
cdr3_aa: CASRPQGNGYTF
j_call: TRBJ1-2
cdr3_length: 12
clone_size: -
d_call: -
v_call: TRBV5-4

cdr3_nt: TGCGCCAGCAGCTTGGCTCCCGGTCCACCCCTCCACTTT
cdr3_aa: CASSLAPGPPLHF
j_call: TRBJ1-6
cdr3_length: 13
clone_size: -
d_call: -
v_call: TRBV5-1

cdr3_nt: TGCAGCGTTGAATCAGGGGTAGATCAGCCCCAGCATTTT
cdr3_aa: CSVESGVDQPQHF
j_call: TRBJ1-5
cdr3_length: 13
clone_size: -
d_call: -
v_call: TRBV29-1